This T cell receptor (beta chain) was sequenced during a study of shared clonotypes between healthy human individuals (dated by TCRdb to 2018 to 2021). In the study overall: The cohort comprised a couple of women and a few men aged 18 to 49 years. Per donor, three plates each were used for CD4 naive and CD4 memory, two for CD8 naive, and one for CD8 memory. To estimate repertoire size and how much clonotype sharing occurs between individuals, the study deeply sequenced the blood TCR repertoires of roughly 5 healthy adults. Libraries were prepared and TCR repertoires were sequenced by different laboratories using diverse techniques, in order to increase sequencing depth and limit assay-specific biases. Between about 0.9 and 9 billion PBMCs per donor were obtained by leukapheresis. General findings and caveats noted by the study authors: Naive subsets generally had larger estimated clonotype richness than memory subsets. Clonotypes shared by all four sorted-subset donors showed higher generation probabilities than non-shared clonotypes. Pairwise subsampling led to the expectation that sequencing depth would affect the degree of clonotype sharing among donors. Even with the large sequencing depth, rarefaction of the sorted-subset datasets indicated that sequencing was incomplete. Only blood was sampled, and tissue TCR repertoires likely differ from those in blood. Roughly 5% of naive CD4, 3% to 4% of naive CD8, approximately 2% of memory CD4, and approximately 0.39% of memory CD8 clonotypes were shared across several donors. Because the study included only a small number of donors, the genetic and exposure-history diversity represented was limited.

Cut back by 1 base and 7 bases, the V and J ends lie 14 bases apart. The CDR3 goes from the cysteine to the phenylalanine over 15 residues. Solely the CDR3 DNA is kept, with 45 bases framed from the first base. Based on the germline V gene, the CDR1 and CDR2 sequences are SGHTA and FQGNSA. Using the deep immunoSEQ assay, multiplex PCR amplified TCR CDR3 regions from genomic DNA. For each cell subset, the extracted genomic DNA was distributed evenly across all wells of several immunoSEQ 96-well plates, and each plate served as one replicate. For sorted subsets, each replicate PCR was loaded with around 220 ng genomic DNA, equivalent to 32,000 or so T cell genomes. Purified libraries were measured with a Qubit 3.0 fluorometer, size-checked on a Bioanalyzer 2100, and measured again with the KAPA Library Quantification kit. Every immunoSEQ 96-well plate was sequenced on a separate single-read 150-cycle Illumina NextSeq 550 flow cell. As for how the authors treated the data: Because only junctional sequences without quality scores were contained in the immunoSEQ output, filtering matching that applied to full-length reads could not be performed. To assign V/J genes and CDR3, sequences were annotated using PyIR, a Python wrapper for IgBLAST v1.9, with IMGT germline references. Reads were removed for weak V/J assignments (E-value above 1e-6), missing CDR3, stop codons, out-of-frame junctions, or ambiguous translated residues. V3J clonotypes were defined as sequences sharing the same inferred V gene, J gene, and CDR3 amino acid sequence. Percentage overlap between repertoires was computed as shared unique clonotypes divided by the size of the smaller repertoire. Richness of each repertoire was evaluated using RTK rarefaction, the Chao1 estimator, and Recon v2.1 estimates of unobserved clonotypes. Generation probabilities for all TCRbeta clonotypes obtained by the gDNA method from a handful of donors were computed using OLGA. TCRdb provides this immuneACCESS table in a form limited to in-frame rearrangements. Some clones are lacking; in checked studies, under half of them reflect an unresolved V gene, and why the rest are absent is not known. That table furnishes V, J and clone size, whereas the DNA furnished D and trimming. The sample has 2 million to 2.5 million clones on record, more than 85% of them singletons. The biggest ten clones account for 0.35% to 0.45% of the sample.

Note on this clone: Its antigen is not yet known. Per-base qualities were not stored, and no clone one base away is much larger.

The donors were healthy, HIV-negative adults with no recently reported acute infections or vaccinations. Every donor was a Caucasian adult residing in Nashville, Tennessee, USA. CD4+ T cells were enriched by magnetic negative selection; naive cells were then positively selected on CD45RA, and the negative fraction formed the memory subset. Blood was collected by leukapheresis, and PBMCs were isolated by Ficoll-Histopaque density gradient centrifugation and then cryopreserved in liquid nitrogen vapor phase. Analytical flow cytometry was used to check the purity and quantity of each magnetically sorted T cell population. From each sorted fraction, genomic DNA was isolated and quantified by UV absorbance on a Nanodrop 2000c.

This receptor was taken from a young man in good health. Some clones in this sample may be carry-over from other donors' samples. This chain joins TRBV7-2 to TRBJ1-5; TRBD1 is perhaps the D gene, given 6 matching bases. The specimen was naive CD4+ T cells from PBMCs. Read against the paper, the sample's cell subset or site label means: CD45RA+ positively selected. The CDR3 protein: CASSLGLGGSQPQHF. At the DNA level, the sequence is TGTGCCAGCAGCTTAGGGTTGGGGGGCTCGCAGCCCCAGCATTTT.